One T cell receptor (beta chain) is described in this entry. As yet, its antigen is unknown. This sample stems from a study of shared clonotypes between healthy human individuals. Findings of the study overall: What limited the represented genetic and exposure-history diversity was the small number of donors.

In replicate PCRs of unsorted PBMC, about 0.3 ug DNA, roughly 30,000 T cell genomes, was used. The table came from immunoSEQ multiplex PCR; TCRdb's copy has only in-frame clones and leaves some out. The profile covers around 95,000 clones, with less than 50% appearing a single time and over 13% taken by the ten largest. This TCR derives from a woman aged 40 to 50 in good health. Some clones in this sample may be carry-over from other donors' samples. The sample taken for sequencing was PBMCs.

CDR3 bases: TGTGCCAGCAGCCCTTATAGCGGGAGGGCCGGGGATACGCAGTATTTT. Residues: CASSPYSGRAGDTQYF. The genes are TRBV4-2 and TRBJ2-3, with 11 bases identical to TRBD2. V shed 4 bases, J shed 6 bases, and the junction held 9 bases outside the gene matches. CDR3 length equals 16 residues. The germline V gene has CDR1 LGHNA and CDR2 YNFKEQ.